What follows are 18 T cell receptor beta chains derived from one specimen sequenced in a study of cytotoxic CD8 clonotypes in ibrutinib-treated CLL. Clones were sequenced by immunoSEQ multiplex PCR, and TCRdb holds only the in-frame ones, with some missing. The repertoire includes 300,000 or so clones, over 55% of them detected once, and 5% to 6.5% sits in the top ten. The specimen comprised PBMCs, sampled after 36 months of ibrutinib treatment. Receptor source: a human donor with chronic lymphocytic leukemia.

The chain joins TRBV2 to TRBJ2-3, with D possibly called TRBD1 or TRBD2 (6 bases each). Trimming pared 4 bases from V and 2 bases from J, leaving 13 bases between. CDR1 is SNHLY, CDR2 FYNNEI, per germline. The CDR3 has 15 residues. The CDR3 DNA reads TGTGCCAGCAGTGCAGATAGGGGGGCCACAGATACGCAGTATTTT. Translated, it gives CASSADRGATDTQYF.

The chain uses TRBV29-1 and TRBJ1-4; tentatively, D is TRBD1 (5 bases). There are 15 residues in the CDR3. V lost 7 bases to trimming and J lost 6 bases, with 21 bases between them. The germline CDR1 and CDR2 sequences are SQVTM and ANQGSEA. CDR3 coding DNA: TGCAGCGGAGCCACCGCGGGGGTGGGGGATGAAAAACTGTTTTTT. It codes for CSGATAGVGDEKLFF.

This clone has only a few counts. The chain uses TRBV29-1 and TRBJ1-5; 7 bases align to TRBD1. CDR1 SQVTM and CDR2 ANQGSEA come from the germline V gene. The CDR3 is 14 amino acids. V was pared by 7 bases and J by 8 bases, with 14 bases of the junction left unmatched. CDR3 DNA: TGCAGCGCCTTACAGGGGCCATCGGGGGAGCCCCAGCATTTT. Protein product: CSALQGPSGEPQHF.

This chain links TRBV7-9 with TRBJ1-6; D ambiguous. This CDR3 region has 17 residues. V was shortened by 1 base and J by 0 bases, with 10 bases between the two germline ends. From germline, CDR1 is SEHNR and CDR2 FQNEAQ (reference sequence). CDR3 region: CASSLDFGFSYNSPLHF. The CDR3 DNA sequence: TGTGCCAGCAGCTTAGACTTCGGGTTCTCCTATAATTCACCCCTCCACTTT.

The J gene is TRBJ2-7, the V gene TRBV10-3; D ambiguous. CDR3 size: 12 residues. Trimming left V 6 bases short and J 7 bases short, with 13 bases between. Germline loops: CDR1 ENHRY, CDR2 SYGVKD. CDR3 in amino acids: CAIRRVLGEQYF. The CDR3 region has the DNA TGTGCCATCAGACGGGTGCTTGGGGAGCAGTACTTC.

V and J are TRBV7-2 and TRBJ2-7, with D hard to call. The germline V gene encodes CDR1 SGHTA and CDR2 FQGNSA. Deletions cut 0 bases from V and 3 bases from J, with 9 bases between. The length of the CDR3 is 14 residues. The DNA for the CDR3 is TGTGCCAGCAGCTTAGCGGCAAGGGACTACGAGCAGTACTTC. Residues: CASSLAARDYEQYF.

This chain joins TRBV27 and TRBJ2-7; possible D gene TRBD2, 6 bases. This CDR3 has 14 residues. CDR1 is MNHEY, CDR2 SMNVEV, per germline (reference sequence). Deletions cut 3 bases from V and 0 bases from J, with 9 bases between. This chain's CDR3 is CASSFGGASYEQYF. CDR3 sequence (DNA): TGTGCCAGCAGTTTCGGCGGGGCCTCCTACGAGCAGTACTTC.

The rearrangement joins TRBV7-9 to TRBJ1-5; 9 bases are shared with TRBD1. The CDR3 spans 16 residues. The germline CDR1 and CDR2 sequences are SEHNR and FQNEAQ (reference sequence). J was trimmed by 4 bases and V by 5 bases; bases with no gene match: 9. CDR3 DNA: TGTGCCAGCAGCCCAGGCGGGACAGGGTGGAATCAGCCCCAGCATTTT. Translating gives CASSPGGTGWNQPQHF.

The J gene is TRBJ2-7, the V gene TRBV15; no firm D call. The V gene's germline CDR1 is LNHNV and CDR2 YYDKDF (reference sequence). The CDR3 extends over 15 amino acids. The ends were cut back, 0 bases at V and 0 bases at J, with 9 bases in the middle. The CDR3 DNA reads as TGTGCCACCAGCAGAGATCGCGGCAGCTCCTACGAGCAGTACTTC. Translated, it gives CATSRDRGSSYEQYF. The variable domain in full, completed from reference TRBV15 and TRBJ2-7, reads DAMVIQNPRYQVTQFGKPVTLSCSQTLNHNVMYWYQQKSSQAPKLLFHYYDKDFNNEADTPDNFQSRRPNTSFCFLDIRSPGLGDTAMYLCATSRDRGSSYEQYFGPGTRLTVT.

In its sample, this clone was seen a few times. The chain recombines TRBV11-1 with TRBJ2-7; D unclear. V was clipped by 5 bases and J by 2 bases, with 16 bases between them. The CDR3 is made up of 15 amino acids. Germline V CDR1 and CDR2: SGHAT, FQDESV (reference sequence). The CDR3 DNA follows: TGTGCCAGCAGCCTTCCTTTAGGCGGAACCTACGAGCAGTACTTC. Residues: CASSLPLGGTYEQYF.

The V and J genes are TRBV20-1 and TRBJ2-7; D gene uncertain. Germline CDR1 and CDR2: DFQATT and SNEGSKA (reference sequence). The V end lost 3 bases, the J end lost 6 bases, and 9 bases lay between the germline ends. This CDR3 is 11 amino acids long. The CDR3 sequence is CSARFLVEQYF. CDR3 nucleotides: TGCAGTGCTAGGTTTCTGGTCGAGCAGTACTTC.

The chain has TRBV5-1 and TRBJ2-5, with D tentatively TRBD1 (6 bases). Trimming removed 6 bases from V and 2 bases from J, with 17 bases in between. The CDR3 is 15 amino acids. CDR1 is SGHRS, CDR2 YFSETQ, per germline. The CDR3 spells CASTLSQGWQETQYF. The CDR3 coding sequence is TGCGCCAGCACCCTCTCGCAGGGGTGGCAAGAGACCCAGTACTTC.

This chain connects TRBV5-6 to TRBJ2-3; unclear D gene. CDR3 length: 12 amino acids. Trimming removed 4 bases at V and 5 bases at J, with 8 bases between. Per the germline V gene, CDR1 is SGHDT and CDR2 is YYEEEE. CDR3 in amino acids: CASSDVGDTQYF. CDR3 DNA sequence: TGTGCCAGCAGCGACGTAGGAGATACGCAGTATTTT.

The chain combines TRBV4-1 with TRBJ2-7; a weak D match, TRBD1 (6 bases). The V end was cut by 0 bases, the J end by 5 bases, with 14 bases between. Per germline, CDR1 MGHRA and CDR2 YSYEKL. CDR3 length equals 15 residues. CDR3 amino acids: CASSQDGRGVDEQYF. CDR3 nucleotide sequence: TGCGCCAGCAGCCAAGACGGCAGGGGAGTTGACGAGCAGTACTTC.

This chain joins TRBV28 and TRBJ1-3; D might be TRBD1 (5 bases). Trimming removed 3 bases at V and 1 base at J, with 10 bases between. Germline-derived CDR1 and CDR2 are MDHEN and SYDVKM. CDR3 length: 15 amino acids. CDR3 in amino acids: CASSFVRVSGNTIYF. As DNA, the CDR3 is TGTGCCAGCAGTTTTGTCAGGGTATCTGGAAACACCATATATTTT.

The chain has TRBV7-8 and TRBJ2-5; 8 bases agree with TRBD2. V shed 1 base and J 1 base; nucleotides not matched to a gene: 5. Germline CDR1 reads SGHVS; CDR2 reads FQNEAQ. The CDR3 totals 16 residues. The CDR3 protein is CASSLEAGAFQETQYF. In nucleotides, the CDR3 is TGTGCCAGCAGCTTAGAAGCGGGGGCGTTCCAAGAGACCCAGTACTTC. Full variable domain (outside the CDR3, taken from reference TRBV7-8 and TRBJ2-5): GAGVSQSPRYKVAKRGQDVALRCDPISGHVSLFWYQQALGQGPEFLTYFQNEAQLDKSGLPSDRFFAERPEGSVSTLKIQRTQQEDSAVYLCASSLEAGAFQETQYFGPGTRLLVL.

The chain combines TRBV11-2 with TRBJ2-7; 9 bases map to TRBD2. J was trimmed by 0 bases and V by 5 bases; bases with no gene match: 11. CDR1 and CDR2 from the germline V gene are SGHAT and FQNNGV. The length of the CDR3 is 17 residues. Written as DNA, the CDR3 is TGTGCCAGCAGCCGGGTCCCCCGCGGGAGGGCCTCCTACGAGCAGTACTTC. This sequence encodes CASSRVPRGRASYEQYF.

In regard to this clone: Just one base apart from a much larger clone, this may be a read error. This sample includes further DNA sequences coding for the same CDR3. This chain connects TRBV11-2 to TRBJ2-7; 7 bases map to TRBD1. V shed 1 base, J shed 3 bases, and the junction held 3 bases outside the gene matches. The CDR3 is made up of 14 amino acids. Germline V CDR1 and CDR2: SGHAT, FQNNGV. The CDR3: CASSLGTGLYEQYF. The CDR3 nucleotides are TGTGCCAGCAGCTTAGGGACAGGCCTCTACGAGCAGTACTTC.